This T cell receptor beta chain came from a study of T cells in Graves' hyperthyroidism and ophthalmopathy. Overall study: Sampling of peripheral blood happened at initial diagnosis, prior to any treatment.

Overall study results and limits: The majority of expanded thyroid clonotypes above 0.001 also appeared in blood.

Template material for amplifying TCR beta CDR3 regions consisted of RNA transcripts. When the TCR CDR3 underwent first-round RT-PCR, the HTBI primer set was used. TCRdb re-called the multiplex PCR reads with MiXCR, one entry per CDR3 protein. The table lists 350,000 to 450,000 distinct CDR3 sequences, approximately 14% of them singletons. Graves' hyperthyroidism qualified as stable when ophthalmopathy did not progress within 18 months. Hyperthyroidism had been newly diagnosed in patients aged 18 to 65, and its duration was under 2 months. At least ten counts were recorded for this clonotype. Its antigen is not identified. The sequencing input was blood. The clonotype was recovered from a woman aged 60-70 years with Graves' hyperthyroidism.

This CDR3 reads CASRPFKPGNQPQHF. Written as DNA, the CDR3 is TGTGCCAGCAGGCCTTTCAAGCCAGGCAATCAGCCCCAGCATTTT. V is TRBV6-1 and J is TRBJ1-5, with unresolved D. Trimming removed 6 bases at V and 2 bases at J, with 14 bases between. The CDR3 consists of 15 residues. Germline values: CDR1 MNHNS, CDR2 SASEGT.